These 32 T cell receptor beta chains were sequenced from one sample in a study of blood T cell repertoires in COVID-19. Only in-frame clones appear in the TCRdb table, and some are missing; sequencing was by immunoSEQ multiplex PCR. The sample consists of 150,000 to 200,000 clones, over 75% of them appearing once. Sequenced material: PBMCs or T cells enriched from blood (not recorded which). The source of these receptors is a woman in her late teens or twenties who had recovered from COVID-19.

The chain recombines TRBV5-4 with TRBJ1-5, with D unclear. V shed 0 bases and J shed 6 bases, with 7 bases lying between them. The CDR3 length is 13 residues. Germline lookup yields CDR1 SGHNT and CDR2 YYREEE (reference sequence). The CDR3 DNA reads as TGTGCCAGCAGCTTGGCACCGGGTCAGCCCCAGCATTTT. Its protein is CASSLAPGQPQHF.

V gene TRBV24-1 combines with J gene TRBJ1-2; TRBD1 agrees at 11 bases. V shed 9 bases and J 3 bases; nucleotides not matched to a gene: 5. The germline CDR1 and CDR2 sequences are KGHDR and SFDVKD. The CDR3 is 14 residues long. The CDR3 protein is CATQAGQGDYGYTF. The CDR3 nucleotides read TGTGCCACCCAGGCGGGACAGGGGGACTATGGCTACACCTTC.

This clone was seen just once. This chain uses TRBV19 with TRBJ1-2; D gene unclear. The CDR3 is made up of 12 amino acids. Germline CDR1 and CDR2: LNHDA and SQIVND (reference sequence). V lost 4 bases and J lost 2, with 5 bases in between. The CDR3 protein is CASSNQNYGYTF. The DNA for the CDR3 is TGTGCCAGTAGTAATCAGAACTATGGCTACACCTTC.

The chain combines TRBV20-1 with TRBJ1-2; D is unresolved. V lost 5 bases, J lost 7 bases, and 8 bases lay in between. The germline V gene encodes CDR1 DFQATT and CDR2 SNEGSKA (reference sequence). The CDR3 has 10 amino acids. CDR3 in amino acids: CSAPLGGYTF. CDR3 nucleotide sequence: TGCAGTGCTCCTCTAGGTGGCTACACCTTC.

The chain uses TRBV10-3 and TRBJ2-4; possible D gene TRBD2, 6 bases. Per germline, CDR1 ENHRY and CDR2 SYGVKD. V shed 6 bases and J shed 0 bases, with 9 bases lying between them. The CDR3 runs to 14 residues. CDR3 region: CAIRAGGAKNIQYF. CDR3 DNA: TGTGCCATCAGGGCCGGGGGAGCCAAAAACATTCAGTACTTC.

In regard to this clone: The sample contains more than one DNA sequence encoding this CDR3. The rearrangement links TRBV2 to TRBJ1-1, with D tentatively TRBD1 (5 bases). Trimming cost V 5 bases and J 1 base, with 8 bases left between them. The CDR3 totals 13 residues. Per germline, CDR1 SNHLY and CDR2 FYNNEI. The CDR3 here is CASSSDRNTEAFF. In DNA form, the CDR3 reads TGTGCCAGCAGTTCCGACAGGAACACTGAAGCTTTCTTT.

The V and J genes are TRBV13 and TRBJ2-1; 14 bases line up with TRBD2. This CDR3 contains 15 residues. Germline V gene lookup returns CDR1 PRHDT and CDR2 FYEKMQ (reference sequence). Germline trimming cut 3 bases from V and 12 bases from J; bases unmatched to any gene: 7. The DNA for the CDR3 is TGTGCCAGCAGCTTGGGGACTAGCGGGAGTGGAGGGCAGTTCTTC. Protein sequence: CASSLGTSGSGGQFF.

This clone appeared once. This chain links TRBV2 with TRBJ2-3; no clear D. CDR1 is SNHLY, CDR2 FYNNEI, per germline. V lost 7 bases, J lost 0 bases, and 11 bases lay in between. This CDR3 is 14 amino acids long. The CDR3 here is CASISRFSTDTQYF. The CDR3 nucleotides read TGTGCCAGCATCTCTAGGTTTAGCACAGATACGCAGTATTTT.

The chain recombines TRBV28 with TRBJ1-4; the match to TRBD1 covers 7 bases. The CDR3 runs 12 residues. Trimming cost V 4 bases and J 8 bases; bases outside gene matches: 1. The V gene's germline CDR1 is MDHEN and CDR2 SYDVKM. The CDR3 here is CASSSGGEKLFF. In DNA form, the CDR3 reads TGTGCCAGCAGTTCAGGGGGGGAAAAACTGTTTTTT. Full variable domain (outside the CDR3, taken from reference TRBV28 and TRBJ1-4): DVKVTQSSRYLVKRTGEKVFLECVQDMDHENMFWYRQDPGLGLRLIYFSYDVKMKEKGDIPEGYSVSREKKERFSLILESASTNQTSMYLCASSSGGEKLFFGSGTQLSVL.

The chain recombines TRBV27 with TRBJ1-5; D is unclear. V was cut by 3 bases and J by 7 bases, with 10 bases left in between. This CDR3 has 13 amino acids. The germline V gene has CDR1 MNHEY and CDR2 SMNVEV (reference sequence). Here the CDR3 reads CASSFTGLQPQHF. The CDR3 coding sequence is TGTGCCAGCAGTTTTACGGGATTACAGCCCCAGCATTTT.

V gene TRBV11-2 combines with J gene TRBJ1-6; 7 bases are a match to TRBD1. The CDR3 consists of 16 residues. V lost 4 bases and J lost 8; bases outside the gene matches: 11. CDR1 and CDR2 (germline): SGHAT, FQNNGV. CDR3 sequence (DNA): TGTGCCAGCAGCTGGGACAGCGTGGCCCAGGATTCACCCCTCCACTTT. The encoded protein is CASSWDSVAQDSPLHF.

The genes are TRBV19 and TRBJ1-6; D is possibly TRBD1 (6 bases). Trimming took 8 bases from V and 11 from J, leaving 16 bases between them. CDR1 and CDR2 (germline): LNHDA, SQIVND (reference sequence). CDR3 length equals 13 residues. CDR3 nucleotides: TGTGCCAGTGGGGCAGGGGCTCATGCACCCCTCCACTTT. It yields the protein CASGAGAHAPLHF.

This chain joins TRBV7-9 and TRBJ2-1; 11 bases fit TRBD2. With V trimmed by 5 bases and J by 8 bases, 14 bases remained unmatched. Germline V lookup: CDR1 SEHNR, CDR2 FQNEAQ (reference sequence). The CDR3 has 17 residues. CDR3 nucleotides: TGTGCCAGCAGCCCCCGTCTAGCGGGGGGTGAGTTATATGAGCAGTTCTTC. This gives the protein CASSPRLAGGELYEQFF.

The chain joins TRBV9 to TRBJ1-4; D is perhaps TRBD1 (6 bases). Trimming removed 3 bases at V and 7 bases at J, with 16 bases between. Per germline, CDR1 SGDLS and CDR2 YYNGEE. CDR3 length equals 15 residues. CDR3 nucleotides: TGTGCCAGCAGCGAAGGGTCAGGGGATCGTGAAAAACTGTTTTTT. Its protein is CASSEGSGDREKLFF. The full variable domain, its missing parts supplied by reference TRBV9 and TRBJ1-4, is DSGVTQTPKHLITATGQRVTLRCSPRSGDLSVYWYQQSLDQGLQFLIQYYNGEERAKGNILERFSAQQFPDLHSELNLSSLELGDSALYFCASSEGSGDREKLFFGSGTQLSVL.

This clone was recorded only once. V and J are TRBV24-1 and TRBJ1-1, with 8 bases aligning to TRBD1. This CDR3 contains 15 residues. Germline trimming cut 5 bases from V and 2 bases from J; bases unmatched to any gene: 6. Germline V gives CDR1 KGHDR, CDR2 SFDVKD. This CDR3 is CATSGAGGINTEAFF. CDR3 DNA sequence: TGTGCCACCAGTGGTGCAGGGGGCATCAACACTGAAGCTTTCTTT.

This clone was seen more than once but under ten times. The V call is TRBV28, the J call TRBJ2-7; D is possibly TRBD1 (6 bases). This CDR3 comprises 15 residues. The germline gives CDR1 MDHEN, CDR2 SYDVKM. V gave up 6 bases and J gave up 2 bases, with 17 bases separating them. CDR3: CASSPWTEPPYEQYF. The DNA of the CDR3 is TGTGCCAGCAGCCCCTGGACAGAACCTCCCTACGAGCAGTACTTC.

The chain has TRBV7-9 and TRBJ2-7, with 10 bases matching TRBD2. CDR3 size: 15 residues. Trimming removed 1 base from V and 5 bases from J; junction bases left unmatched: 5. Germline V CDR1 and CDR2: SEHNR, FQNEAQ (reference sequence). CDR3 nucleotides: TGTGCCAGCAGCTTAGTCCTAGCGGGAGTTAACGAGCAGTACTTC. This translates into CASSLVLAGVNEQYF. Supplemented by reference TRBV7-9 and TRBJ2-7, the full variable domain reads DTGVSQNPRHKITKRGQNVTFRCDPISEHNRLYWYRQTLGQGPEFLTYFQNEAQLEKSRLLSDRFSAERPKGSFSTLEIQRTEQGDSAMYLCASSLVLAGVNEQYFGPGTRLTVT.

V gene TRBV4-1 combines with J gene TRBJ1-2; D is possibly TRBD1 (6 bases). Trimming removed 3 bases at V and 4 bases at J, with 21 bases between. CDR3 length equals 17 residues. Germline CDR1 and CDR2: MGHRA and YSYEKL. For the CDR3, the DNA is TGCGCCAGCAGCCAGTCTCAATCGGGGGGCTATAGCTATGGCTACACCTTC. Protein: CASSQSQSGGYSYGYTF.

The chain is built from TRBV2 and TRBJ2-5, with TRBD2 as a possible D gene (6 bases). This CDR3 region has 14 residues. The V gene's germline CDR1 is SNHLY and CDR2 FYNNEI. V was pared by 7 bases and J by 5 bases, with 17 bases between. The CDR3 loop is CASMSGPPGETQYF. In DNA form, the CDR3 reads TGTGCCAGCATGAGCGGGCCCCCGGGGGAGACCCAGTACTTC.

The chain couples TRBV7-8 to TRBJ2-7; D is perhaps TRBD2 (6 bases). Germline V gene lookup returns CDR1 SGHVS and CDR2 FQNEAQ. This CDR3 is 14 amino acids long. Between the trimmed V and J ends, which lost 2 bases and 4 bases, there was a span of 12 bases. In DNA form, the CDR3 reads TGTGCCAGCAGCTTACGGGGGAGTCATTACGAGCAGTACTTC. This encodes CASSLRGSHYEQYF.

The chain employs TRBV28 and TRBJ2-4; perhaps TRBD1 as D (5 bases). Per the germline V gene, CDR1 is MDHEN and CDR2 is SYDVKM. Trimming took 5 bases from V and 3 from J, leaving 14 bases between them. This CDR3 spans 15 amino acids. The CDR3 loop reads CASSTAGFDKNIQYF. Written as DNA, the CDR3 is TGTGCCAGCAGTACTGCAGGGTTTGACAAAAACATTCAGTACTTC.

The chain has TRBV11-2 and TRBJ1-1; D gene uncertain. Trimming removed 1 base at V and 2 bases at J, with 5 bases between. This CDR3 contains 13 residues. From germline, CDR1 is SGHAT and CDR2 FQNNGV. The CDR3 DNA sequence: TGTGCCAGCAGCTTAGCCATTAACACTGAAGCTTTCTTT. The encoded protein is CASSLAINTEAFF.

The chain couples TRBV10-3 to TRBJ1-1; D is unresolved. V lost 7 bases and J lost 4, with 19 bases in between. This CDR3 region has 15 residues. Germline loops: CDR1 ENHRY, CDR2 SYGVKD. In DNA, the CDR3 is TGTGCCATCAAGCCGGCAGGCCCATGGGCCACTGAAGCTTTCTTT. It specifies CAIKPAGPWATEAFF.

Only a few counts were recorded for this clone. The rearrangement uses TRBV4-1 and TRBJ2-1; 14 bases agree with TRBD2. The junction had 11 bases not matched to a gene; V was cut back by 2 bases and J by 5 bases. Germline V gives CDR1 MGHRA, CDR2 YSYEKL. The CDR3 runs to 19 residues. The CDR3 DNA follows: TGCGCCAGCAGCCAAACCGGGACTAGCGGGAGTAGGGTTGACAATGAGCAGTTCTTC. Encoded protein: CASSQTGTSGSRVDNEQFF.

The V gene is TRBV28, the J gene TRBJ1-5, with 8 nucleotides matching TRBD1. This CDR3 is 15 amino acids long. Looked up from germline, CDR1 is MDHEN and CDR2 is SYDVKM. The ends lost 7 bases at V and 2 bases at J; junction bases unmatched: 7. The DNA of the CDR3 is TGTGCCAGCAACGACAGGGGAGAAGGCAATCAGCCCCAGCATTTT. Its translation is CASNDRGEGNQPQHF.

This rearrangement joins TRBV7-2 to TRBJ2-7; 9 bases fit TRBD2. Germline loops: CDR1 SGHTA, CDR2 FQGNSA. J gave up 3 bases and V 1 base, and 4 bases lay outside the gene matches. The CDR3 runs 15 residues. The CDR3 DNA reads TGTGCCAGCAGCTTAGGGCTAGCGGGGTTCTACGAGCAGTACTTC. Amino acid sequence: CASSLGLAGFYEQYF.

The chain carries TRBV28 and TRBJ1-4; TRBD1 matches 10 bases. Germline CDR1 MDHEN, CDR2 SYDVKM. This CDR3 spans 14 amino acids. J was trimmed by 6 bases and V by 5 bases; bases with no gene match: 3. The CDR3 nucleotides read TGTGCCAGCAGTCCGGACAGGGGGGATGAAAAACTGTTTTTT. It codes for CASSPDRGDEKLFF.

V and J are TRBV9 and TRBJ2-7, with 9 bases lining up with TRBD2. Germline assignment: CDR1 SGDLS and CDR2 YYNGEE. Trimming at V came to 4 bases and at J to 5 bases, leaving 7 bases not matched to a gene. This CDR3 has 14 amino acids. The CDR3 reads CASSQGLALNEQYF. As DNA, the CDR3 is TGTGCCAGCAGCCAGGGACTAGCTTTAAACGAGCAGTACTTC.

A single count supports this clone. The rearrangement joins TRBV3-1 (or the pseudogene TRBV3-2) to TRBJ2-2; D not resolved. Germline V gene sequence: CDR1 LGHDT, CDR2 YNNKEL (reference sequence). The CDR3 covers 15 residues. Trimming removed 3 bases at V and 1 base at J, with 9 bases between. The CDR3 loop is CASSHKTGNTGELFF. The DNA of the CDR3 is TGTGCCAGCAGCCATAAGACGGGGAACACCGGGGAGCTGTTTTTT.

V gene TRBV3-1 (or the pseudogene TRBV3-2) combines with J gene TRBJ2-5, with 13 positions matching TRBD2. Trimming removed 4 bases from V and 4 bases from J; junction bases left unmatched: 9. CDR3 length: 17 residues. Germline V gene data show CDR1 as LGHDT and CDR2 as YNNKEL (reference sequence). The CDR3 loop is CASSRATSGGEIETQYF. The DNA for the CDR3 is TGTGCCAGCAGCCGAGCCACTAGCGGGGGGGAGATAGAGACCCAGTACTTC.

The chain is built from TRBV20-1 and TRBJ2-1; D is perhaps TRBD2 (6 bases). This CDR3 is built from 11 residues. The germline V gene has CDR1 DFQATT and CDR2 SNEGSKA (reference sequence). Trimming pared 5 bases from V and 7 bases from J, leaving 9 bases between. The CDR3 bases are TGCAGTGCTGTAGGGAGGAATGAGCAGTTCTTC. It yields the protein CSAVGRNEQFF.

This sequence joins TRBV13 and TRBJ1-2; TRBD1 matches at 10 bases. The CDR3 covers 17 residues. Germline CDR1 and CDR2: PRHDT and FYEKMQ (reference sequence). The junction had 10 bases not matched to a gene; V was cut back by 5 bases and J by 1 base. The DNA for the CDR3 is TGTGCCAGCAGCCCGGACAGGGGGATTAATATTAACTATGGCTACACCTTC. Amino acids: CASSPDRGININYGYTF.